This T cell receptor beta chain came from a study of cytomegalovirus exposure and HLA in healthy donors. Overall study: Roughly 85 million unique TCRs from HLA-typed donors made up an early data release.

Study-level points and caveats: Later, TCR association rates were found to vary by HLA locus, highest for DRB1 and lowest for HLA-C. For TCR beta chains, V- and J-gene trimming was later linked to a missense DCLRE1C variant.

The study ran its PCR with 60 Vbeta and 13 Jbeta primers. Profiling relied on immunoSEQ multiplex PCR, and the TCRdb table lists in-frame clones only, not all of them. The sample consists of some 30,000 clones, 40% to 45% of them appearing once. CDR1 LNHDA and CDR2 SQIVND come from the germline V gene (reference sequence). The CDR3 is 14 amino acids. V lost 3 bases and J 6 bases, leaving 12 bases between the germline ends. About this clone itself: No antigen is known for it.

The sample was PBMCs. The sequence was collected from a woman aged 50 to 60 in good health and CMV-seronegative. This chain links TRBV19 with TRBJ1-5; D is possibly TRBD1 (5 bases). CDR3 DNA sequence: TGTGCCAGTAGTATGCCCAGGGAGGCTCAGCCCCAGCATTTT. Translated: CASSMPREAQPQHF.